This T cell receptor beta chain was sequenced during a study of human T cells and chemical hapten exposure. Study at large: Scalp application of diphenylcyclopropenone was performed weekly in patients across the entire approximately 25-week study. Findings and caveats of the study: TCRs above 1 in 1000 frequency did not change with DPC sensitization.

The time point is: pre-sensitization, week 0. Documented treatment: therapeutic diphenylcyclopropenone sensitization with weekly scalp DPC. Each donor was an alopecia patient between 18 and 70 years of age who qualified for DPC. This clonotype appeared a few times. Antigen specificity is unknown. The germline gives CDR1 LGHNA, CDR2 YNFKEQ. V was cut by 0 bases and J by 13 bases, with 4 bases left in between. CDR3 length: 11 residues. Individual cDNA molecules each carried unique molecular identifiers attached by the library. TCRdb re-analysed the RACE reads in MiXCR, keeping a single row per CDR3 protein. Here the sample spans 250,000 or so distinct CDR3 sequences, roughly 8% being singletons.

The source is a man aged 18 to 29 with alopecia areata. Some clones in this sample may be carry-over from other donors' samples. Sequencing used whole blood, obtained in connection with sensitization to the hapten diphenylcyclopropenone (DPC). The chain joins TRBV4-2 to TRBJ1-6, with no clear D. Here the CDR3 reads CASSQDWPLHF. CDR3 DNA sequence: TGTGCCAGCAGCCAAGATTGGCCCCTCCACTTT.